Listed here are 5 T cell receptor beta chains from one sample, sequenced in a study of regulatory and conventional T cells in RAG deficiency. Genomic DNA came from blood conventional CD4+ T cells gated CD25-low CD127-high. Profiling relied on immunoSEQ multiplex PCR, and the TCRdb table lists in-frame clones only, not all of them. The sample has approximately 22,000 clones; 95% to 96% are singletons. Another study also made use of these data, one on regulatory T cells. From that paper: The primer mix had 52 TRBV and 13 TRBJ primers.

Sequences were obtained from CD25- CD4+ T cells sorted from blood. These TCRs come from a human donor in good health.

The genes are TRBV5-1 and TRBJ1-1; D is possibly TRBD1 (5 bases). The ends were cut back, 4 bases at V and 1 base at J, with 11 bases in the middle. The CDR3 totals 14 residues. CDR1 and CDR2 (germline): SGHRS, YFSETQ. The CDR3, as DNA: TGCGCCAGCAGCATTATTCAGGGGAACACTGAAGCTTTCTTT. It codes for CASSIIQGNTEAFF.

The chain recombines TRBV6-1 with TRBJ2-3; 9 positions agree with TRBD2. CDR1 is MNHNS and CDR2 is SASEGT in the germline V gene. The CDR3 runs to 17 residues. Trimming at V came to 0 bases and at J to 5 bases, leaving 9 bases not matched to a gene. Here the CDR3 DNA reads TGTGCCAGCAGTGAAGCCCCAGCGGGGGGCCCCGGAGATACGCAGTATTTT. It encodes CASSEAPAGGPGDTQYF.

About this clone: The DNA is left out, because the CDR3 cannot be placed on it with certainty; the CDR3 is given as TCRdb lists it. This sequence joins TRBV5-5 and TRBJ2-7; TRBD1 reflects the table's D call only, with no check against the DNA. Inclusive of both ends, the CDR3 amounts to 16 amino acids. The germline CDR1 and CDR2 sequences are SGHKS and YYEKEE (reference sequence). CDR3: CASSSVLGQGSYEQYF.

V and J are TRBV2 and TRBJ2-5; D call uncertain. The CDR3 runs to 13 residues. V was clipped by 2 bases and J by 4 bases, with 8 bases between them. From germline, CDR1 is SNHLY and CDR2 FYNNEI. CDR3 DNA: TGTGCCAGCAGTGAACAAACTATAGAGACCCAGTACTTC. This translates into CASSEQTIETQYF.

CDR3 in amino acids: CASSSGGVIETQYF. The CDR3, as DNA: TGTGCCAGCAGTAGTGGAGGGGTCATAGAGACCCAGTACTTC. The rearrangement joins TRBV27 to TRBJ2-5; maybe TRBD2 (6 bases). This CDR3 is 14 amino acids long. Germline CDR1 and CDR2: MNHEY and SMNVEV (reference sequence). Deletions cut 5 bases from V and 4 bases from J, with 14 bases between.